Below are 16 T cell receptor beta chains sequenced from a single sample in a study of cytomegalovirus exposure and HLA in healthy donors. The study ran its PCR with 60 Vbeta and 13 Jbeta primers. This table comes from immunoSEQ multiplex PCR, and its TCRdb copy is limited to in-frame clones, with some not included. The table shows 170,000 or so clones, with around 82% occurring only once. Sequenced input: PBMCs. The receptors were gathered from a woman aged 50 to 60 in good health and CMV-seropositive.

J is TRBJ2-7 and V is TRBV19, with TRBD1 matching over 7 bases. The germline gives CDR1 LNHDA, CDR2 SQIVND (reference sequence). This CDR3 has 15 amino acids. Trimming at V came to 4 bases and at J to 2 bases, leaving 8 bases not matched to a gene. The CDR3, as DNA: TGTGCCAGTAGTACCTCGACAGGGATGACCTACGAGCAGTACTTC. Residues: CASSTSTGMTYEQYF.

The chain uses TRBV30 and TRBJ1-6; possibly TRBD1 for D (5 bases). The V and J ends lost 1 base and 5 bases respectively, with 12 bases between them. This CDR3 contains 15 residues. Germline V gene data show CDR1 as GTSNPN and CDR2 as SVGIG (reference sequence). CDR3 sequence reads: CAWSALDSHNSPLHF. CDR3 bases: TGTGCCTGGAGTGCTCTCGACAGCCATAATTCACCCCTCCACTTT.

The genes are TRBV6-1 and TRBJ1-2; the match to TRBD1 covers 9 bases. CDR3 length: 14 residues. With 5 bases clipped from V and 6 bases from J, the junction kept 7 bases outside the gene matches. Germline CDR1 reads MNHNS; CDR2 reads SASEGT. Here the CDR3 reads CASSLKQGADGYTF. CDR3 coding DNA: TGTGCCAGCAGTCTAAAACAGGGGGCGGATGGCTACACCTTC.

The chain is built from TRBV10-1 and TRBJ2-7; 9 bases map to TRBD1. The CDR3 length is 13 residues. Germline CDR1 and CDR2: WNHNN and SYGVQD (reference sequence). Trimming removed 4 bases from V and 7 bases from J; junction bases left unmatched: 5. CDR3 DNA: TGCGCCAGCAGTGGGTCGACAGGGGGAGAGCAGTACTTC. It yields the protein CASSGSTGGEQYF.

This sequence joins TRBV5-1 and TRBJ1-1; TRBD1 aligns across 9 bases. The CDR3 is 14 amino acids. Unmatched junction bases numbered 6, after V lost 4 bases and J lost 5 bases. Germline assignment: CDR1 SGHRS and CDR2 YFSETQ. CDR3 sequence (DNA): TGCGCCAGCAGCACGGACAGGGGATTGACTGAAGCTTTCTTT. Its protein product is CASSTDRGLTEAFF.

The V call is TRBV5-1, the J call TRBJ2-3; D possibly corresponds to TRBD2 (6 bases). V lost 2 bases, J lost 0 bases, and 13 bases lay in between. Germline assignment: CDR1 SGHRS and CDR2 YFSETQ. This CDR3 contains 16 residues. CDR3 sequence: CASSFSRGLSTDTQYF. CDR3 DNA sequence: TGCGCCAGCAGCTTCTCGCGGGGTCTAAGCACAGATACGCAGTATTTT.

This clone turned up a few times. One end of the junction is discordant with germline, which a read error may explain. This chain uses TRBV6-4 with TRBJ2-5; TRBD2 aligns across 9 bases. The V gene's germline CDR1 is MRHNA and CDR2 SNTAGT. The CDR3 has 17 residues. CDR3 in DNA: TGTGCCAGCAGTTACTCGGTCTCGGCTAGCGGGACGGAGACCCAGTACTTC. Its translation is CASSYSVSASGTETQYF.

There are a few counts of this clone. The rearrangement uses TRBV5-1 and TRBJ1-5; 8 nucleotides match TRBD1. Germline values: CDR1 SGHRS, CDR2 YFSETQ. This CDR3 region has 14 residues. V gave up 4 bases and J gave up 4 bases; unmatched junction bases: 4. CDR3 sequence: CASSLTGENQPQHF. CDR3 sequence (DNA): TGCGCCAGCAGCCTGACAGGGGAGAATCAGCCCCAGCATTTT.

V gene TRBV29-1 combines with J gene TRBJ1-1; no reliable D call. Per germline, CDR1 SQVTM and CDR2 ANQGSEA. V shed 1 base and J shed 8 bases, with 5 bases lying between them. The CDR3 consists of 10 residues. The CDR3 region is CSVEGGEAFF. The CDR3 nucleotides are TGCAGCGTTGAAGGAGGAGAAGCTTTCTTT.

J is TRBJ2-1 and V is TRBV5-1; D remains unclear. The CDR3 is 11 amino acids. Per the germline V gene, CDR1 is SGHRS and CDR2 is YFSETQ. V was shortened by 5 bases and J by 8 bases, with 8 bases between the two germline ends. DNA for the CDR3: TGCGCCAGCAGACAAAGTTATGAGCAGTTCTTC. It encodes CASRQSYEQFF.

This clone was detected only once. The chain combines TRBV11-2 with TRBJ1-2, with TRBD1 matching 8 bases. Looked up from germline, CDR1 is SGHAT and CDR2 is FQNNGV. This CDR3 has 17 amino acids. Losses at the gene ends were 1 base for V and 4 bases for J; bases not matched to a gene: 11. DNA for the CDR3: TGTGCCAGCAGCTTAGCTTCAATGGACAGGGCCGGCTATGGCTACACCTTC. This encodes CASSLASMDRAGYGYTF. The full variable domain, completed using reference TRBV11-2 and TRBJ1-2, is EAGVAQSPRYKIIEKRQSVAFWCNPISGHATLYWYQQILGQGPKLLIQFQNNGVVDDSQLPKDRFSAERLKGVDSTLKIQPAKLEDSAVYLCASSLASMDRAGYGYTFGSGTRLTVV.

The chain combines TRBV5-1 with TRBJ2-4; D gene ambiguous. CDR1 SGHRS and CDR2 YFSETQ come from the germline V gene. The CDR3 runs to 17 residues. V lost 0 bases, J lost 0 bases, and 13 bases lay in between. Written as DNA, the CDR3 is TGCGCCAGCAGCTTGGACGGTTTTGAGCTAGCCAAAAACATTCAGTACTTC. This sequence encodes CASSLDGFELAKNIQYF.

Notes on this clone: At one end, the junction sequence differs from germline, possibly due to a read error. The chain uses TRBV29-1 and TRBJ1-1; TRBD1 agrees at 11 bases. Germline lookup yields CDR1 SQVTM and CDR2 ANQGSEA. CDR3 length equals 16 residues. The CDR3 sequence is CNVDWDRGGVRTEAFF. The DNA of the CDR3 is TGCAACGTTGATTGGGACAGGGGGGGGGTTAGGACTGAAGCTTTCTTT.

This clone was detected only a few times. The V gene is TRBV7-9, the J gene TRBJ2-2, with D possibly TRBD2 on 7 matching bases. CDR3 length equals 14 residues. The V gene lost 2 bases and the J gene lost 6 bases, with 10 bases spanning the gap. Germline assignment: CDR1 SEHNR and CDR2 FQNEAQ (reference sequence). The CDR3 sequence is CASSLRGGPGELFF. In nucleotides, the CDR3 is TGTGCCAGCAGCTTAAGGGGGGGCCCCGGGGAGCTGTTTTTT.

The chain joins TRBV9 to TRBJ2-4; D may be TRBD1 (6 bases). The CDR3 covers 17 residues. Germline V CDR1 and CDR2: SGDLS, YYNGEE. V was trimmed by 2 bases and J by 4 bases, leaving 19 bases between them. The CDR3 nucleotides are TGTGCCAGCAGCGTCCGAGGCAGGGGCGAACTTAAAAACATTCAGTACTTC. Protein sequence: CASSVRGRGELKNIQYF.

The rearrangement joins TRBV5-4 to TRBJ2-5; 8 bases line up with TRBD2. The germline V gene encodes CDR1 SGHNT and CDR2 YYREEE (reference sequence). Trimming cost V 3 bases and J 3 bases; bases outside gene matches: 1. The CDR3 has 13 amino acids. The CDR3, as DNA: TGTGCCAGCAGCTCAGCGGGGGAAGAGACCCAGTACTTC. Translated, it gives CASSSAGEETQYF. Variable domain in full (rest from reference TRBV5-4 and TRBJ2-5): ETGVTQSPTHLIKTRGQQVTLRCSSQSGHNTVSWYQQALGQGPQFIFQYYREEENGRGNFPPRFSGLQFPNYSSELNVNALELDDSALYLCASSSAGEETQYFGPGTRLLVL.